This entry lists 8 T cell receptor beta chains sequenced from one sample in a study of shared clonotypes between healthy human individuals. CD45RO-negative cells were positively selected for CCR7, leaving out terminally differentiated effector memory CD45RA+ cells. This table comes from immunoSEQ multiplex PCR, and its TCRdb copy is limited to in-frame clones, with some not included. The data show hundreds of thousands of clones, about 97% seen once. Sequencing was done on a sample of naive CD8+ T cells sorted from blood. The receptors were gathered from a man aged 25 to 45 in good health.

This chain uses TRBV7-9 with TRBJ1-2; 9 positions match TRBD1. Germline V gives CDR1 SEHNR, CDR2 FQNEAQ (reference sequence). Germline trimming cut 4 bases from V and 8 bases from J; bases unmatched to any gene: 5. The CDR3 totals 13 residues. The CDR3 DNA is TGTGCCAGCAGCTACCGGGACAGGGCGGGCTACACCTTC. It encodes CASSYRDRAGYTF. The variable domain in full, with the rest retrieved from reference TRBV7-9 and TRBJ1-2, is DTGVSQNPRHKITKRGQNVTFRCDPISEHNRLYWYRQTLGQGPEFLTYFQNEAQLEKSRLLSDRFSAERPKGSFSTLEIQRTEQGDSAMYLCASSYRDRAGYTFGSGTRLTVV.

The CDR3 protein is CASRAENTNTQYF. CDR3 nucleotides: TGTGCCAGCAGGGCGGAGAATACGAATACGCAGTATTTT. The rearrangement uses TRBV11-3 and TRBJ2-3; no reliable D call. V was trimmed by 6 bases and J by 7 bases, leaving 14 bases between them. This CDR3 contains 13 residues. Germline V gene lookup returns CDR1 SGHNT and CDR2 YENEEA.

This clone is a singleton in its sample. The chain is built from TRBV27 and TRBJ2-1; TRBD2 is a possible D gene (5 bases). The CDR3 sequence is 13 residues long. Germline loops: CDR1 MNHEY, CDR2 SMNVEV (reference sequence). Trimming left V 5 bases short and J 2 bases short, with 7 bases between. The CDR3 spells CASSTRPYNEQFF. The CDR3 DNA follows: TGTGCCAGCAGTACTAGGCCCTACAATGAGCAGTTCTTC.

The chain carries TRBV5-6 and TRBJ2-2; D is unclear. CDR1 is SGHDT and CDR2 is YYEEEE in the germline V gene. Trimming cost V 4 bases and J 0 bases, with 7 bases left between them. The CDR3 runs to 14 residues. CDR3 bases: TGTGCCAGCAGCCTCGGTGCGAACACCGGGGAGCTGTTTTTT. Translation gives CASSLGANTGELFF.

The gene calls are TRBV30 and TRBJ1-1; D unresolved. Germline values: CDR1 GTSNPN, CDR2 SVGIG (reference sequence). The CDR3 covers 13 residues. Trimming shortened V by 3 bases and J by 4 bases, and 12 bases separated the two germline ends. The CDR3 here is CAWRLLRSTEAFF. In nucleotides, the CDR3 is TGTGCCTGGAGACTCCTAAGGAGCACTGAAGCTTTCTTT.

The chain is built from TRBV27 and TRBJ2-5, with 11 positions matching TRBD2. The V segment lost 8 bases and the J segment 4 bases; nucleotides outside the gene matches: 9. Germline V gene lookup returns CDR1 MNHEY and CDR2 SMNVEV (reference sequence). This CDR3 spans 15 amino acids. The CDR3: CASSRTSGSRETQYF. The CDR3 region has the DNA TGTGCCAGCTCACGTACTAGCGGGAGTCGAGAGACCCAGTACTTC.

V gene TRBV7-2 combines with J gene TRBJ2-1; 8 nucleotides match TRBD2. The CDR3 is 14 residues long. The trim removed 6 bases at V and 7 bases at J, leaving 8 bases unmatched. The germline V gene encodes CDR1 SGHTA and CDR2 FQGNSA. CDR3 coding DNA: TGTGCCAGCAGTCCGGGAGGGCCTCGGAATGAGCAGTTCTTC. Encoded protein: CASSPGGPRNEQFF.

The chain recombines TRBV19 with TRBJ2-7; TRBD2 aligns across 9 bases. Germline V gene lookup returns CDR1 LNHDA and CDR2 SQIVND (reference sequence). The length of the CDR3 is 14 residues. Trimming cost V 5 bases and J 7 bases; bases outside gene matches: 9. CDR3 nucleotide sequence: TGTGCCAGTAGTGCGGAGCGGGAGGCTTATGAGCAGTACTTC. Translation: CASSAEREAYEQYF. Combining the CDR3 with reference TRBV19 and TRBJ2-7 gives the whole variable domain DGGITQSPKYLFRKEGQNVTLSCEQNLNHDAMYWYRQDPGQGLRLIYYSQIVNDFQKGDIAEGYSVSREKKESFPLTVTSAQKNPTAFYLCASSAEREAYEQYFGPGTRLTVT.